What follows are 32 T cell receptor beta chains derived from one specimen sequenced in a study of shared clonotypes between healthy human individuals. Data came from immunoSEQ multiplex PCR; TCRdb stores just in-frame clones and leaves some out. This table has about half a million clones, 79% appearing once. Sequencing input: PBMCs. The receptors here all came from a middle-aged woman in good health. Some clones in this sample may be carry-over from other donors' samples.

The chain uses TRBV5-1 and TRBJ2-2; TRBD1 agrees at 7 bases. Germline V gene data show CDR1 as SGHRS and CDR2 as YFSETQ. The CDR3 is 16 amino acids. V dropped 0 bases and J dropped 4; count of bases not matched to a gene: 6. CDR3 sequence reads: CASSLAETGPTGELFF. Here the CDR3 DNA reads TGCGCCAGCAGCTTGGCAGAGACAGGGCCCACCGGGGAGCTGTTTTTT.

The rearrangement links TRBV28 to TRBJ2-7; weak D call: TRBD1 (5 bases). This CDR3 has 14 residues. Trimming took off 2 bases at V and 7 bases at J, with 15 bases between the two ends. CDR1 MDHEN and CDR2 SYDVKM come from the germline V gene. The CDR3 reads CASSLQAGSGEQYF. In nucleotides, the CDR3 is TGTGCCAGCAGTTTACAAGCCGGCTCAGGGGAGCAGTACTTC. Complete variable domain (other parts from reference TRBV28 and TRBJ2-7): DVKVTQSSRYLVKRTGEKVFLECVQDMDHENMFWYRQDPGLGLRLIYFSYDVKMKEKGDIPEGYSVSREKKERFSLILESASTNQTSMYLCASSLQAGSGEQYFGPGTRLTVT.

The V call is TRBV27, the J call TRBJ2-7; no reliable D call. The ends were cut back, 5 bases at V and 4 bases at J, with 15 bases in the middle. Germline CDR1 is MNHEY and CDR2 is SMNVEV (reference sequence). The CDR3 covers 14 residues. The CDR3 DNA is TGTGCCAGCAGTCCAGAAGTGAATAGTTACGAGCAGTACTTC. This sequence encodes CASSPEVNSYEQYF.

The chain combines TRBV9 with TRBJ2-7, with a weak D call TRBD2 (5 bases). Trimming took 2 bases from V and 4 from J, leaving 16 bases between them. The CDR3 totals 15 residues. Germline V gene lookup returns CDR1 SGDLS and CDR2 YYNGEE. CDR3 region: CASSVGVSSDYEQYF. The CDR3 nucleotides are TGTGCCAGCAGCGTCGGGGTATCCTCCGATTACGAGCAGTACTTC. Variable domain in full (rest from reference TRBV9 and TRBJ2-7): DSGVTQTPKHLITATGQRVTLRCSPRSGDLSVYWYQQSLDQGLQFLIQYYNGEERAKGNILERFSAQQFPDLHSELNLSSLELGDSALYFCASSVGVSSDYEQYFGPGTRLTVT.

The chain has TRBV4-2 and TRBJ2-7; TRBD1 aligns across 10 bases. The trim removed 0 bases at V and 6 bases at J, leaving 5 bases unmatched. Germline CDR1 reads LGHNA; CDR2 reads YNFKEQ. The CDR3 is made up of 15 amino acids. The CDR3 DNA reads TGTGCCAGCAGCCAAGAAGGGACAGGGGTCCGCGAGCAGTACTTC. Translation: CASSQEGTGVREQYF.

With regard to this clone: At one boundary the junction diverges from the germline segment, which might be a read error. The chain recombines TRBV9 with TRBJ2-3; 11 nucleotides line up with TRBD1. The germline V gene encodes CDR1 SGDLS and CDR2 YYNGEE. The CDR3 length is 16 residues. The CDR3 sequence: CASSGTGGGSTDTQYF. CDR3 nucleotides: TGTGCCAGCAGCGGGACAGGGGGCGGGAGCACGGATACGCAGTATTTT.

The chain has TRBV30 and TRBJ1-3, with D maybe TRBD1 (5 bases). Germline CDR1 and CDR2: GTSNPN and SVGIG (reference sequence). V was clipped by 3 bases and J by 0 bases, with 12 bases between them. The CDR3 covers 15 residues. Here the CDR3 DNA reads TGTGCCTGGAGCATCGACAGTCACTCTGGAAACACCATATATTTT. Amino acids: CAWSIDSHSGNTIYF.

This chain joins TRBV27 and TRBJ2-1; D is possibly TRBD2 (5 bases). The CDR3 has 14 amino acids. The germline V gene has CDR1 MNHEY and CDR2 SMNVEV (reference sequence). V was shortened by 1 base and J by 7 bases, with 11 bases between the two germline ends. CDR3 protein: CASSLWPRGNEQFF. CDR3 bases: TGTGCCAGCAGTTTATGGCCCAGAGGGAATGAGCAGTTCTTC.

The rearrangement joins TRBV9 to TRBJ2-3; D perhaps matches TRBD2 (6 bases). The germline V gene has CDR1 SGDLS and CDR2 YYNGEE. The V end lost 3 bases, the J end lost 2 bases, and 10 bases lay between the germline ends. The CDR3 has 14 amino acids. CDR3 DNA: TGTGCCAGCAGCGCGGGGGACCTCACAGATACGCAGTATTTT. Its translation: CASSAGDLTDTQYF.

This chain links TRBV4-1 with TRBJ1-5, with 8 bases matching TRBD1. The germline V gene has CDR1 MGHRA and CDR2 YSYEKL. The ends lost 5 bases at V and 2 bases at J; junction bases unmatched: 2. The CDR3 has 14 residues. CDR3 protein: CASSTDRGNQPQHF. The DNA for the CDR3 is TGCGCCAGCAGCACGGACAGGGGCAATCAGCCCCAGCATTTT.

The gene calls are TRBV11-2 and TRBJ1-1; D gene ambiguous. The V gene lost 5 bases and the J gene lost 7 bases, with 8 bases spanning the gap. CDR1 and CDR2 (germline): SGHAT, FQNNGV. This CDR3 spans 11 amino acids. The CDR3: CASSRADEAFF. The CDR3 DNA is TGTGCCAGCAGCCGCGCGGATGAAGCTTTCTTT.

Worth noting for this clone: The sample holds other DNA sequences that translate to the same CDR3. The CDR3 coding sequence is TGTGCCAGCAGCTTATTACAGGGGTACGAGCAGTACTTC. It yields the protein CASSLLQGYEQYF. J is TRBJ2-7 and V is TRBV7-9; the match to TRBD1 covers 7 bases. The V gene end was trimmed by 2 bases and the J gene end by 4 bases; junction bases not matched to a gene: 2. From germline, CDR1 is SEHNR and CDR2 FQNEAQ (reference sequence). The CDR3 is made up of 13 amino acids.

The chain has TRBV27 and TRBJ2-2, with TRBD2 as a possible D gene (5 bases). CDR3 size: 17 residues. V shed 3 bases and J shed 1 base, with 15 bases lying between them. The germline gives CDR1 MNHEY, CDR2 SMNVEV (reference sequence). The CDR3 spells CASSFVGSRENTGELFF. The CDR3 nucleotides are TGTGCCAGCAGTTTCGTCGGCTCTCGGGAGAACACCGGGGAGCTGTTTTTT.

This chain connects TRBV7-3 to TRBJ2-3; 8 nucleotides align to TRBD1. Germline-derived CDR1 and CDR2 are SGHTA and FQGTGA. CDR3 length: 14 amino acids. V lost 1 base to trimming and J lost 5 bases; unmatched junction nucleotides: 2. CDR3 in DNA: TGTGCCAGCAGCTTAAGACAGGGGAAAGATACGCAGTATTTT. Its protein product is CASSLRQGKDTQYF.

This chain uses TRBV5-1 with TRBJ1-2, with TRBD1 identical over 7 bases. The CDR3 runs to 16 residues. The germline V gene has CDR1 SGHRS and CDR2 YFSETQ. Losses at the gene ends were 0 bases for V and 8 bases for J; bases not matched to a gene: 13. The CDR3 DNA reads TGCGCCAGCAGCTTGGGGTTTGGGACAGCGTCTGGAGGCTACACCTTC. It translates to CASSLGFGTASGGYTF.

This clone was seen once. V is TRBV28 and J is TRBJ1-2, with a tentative D call TRBD1 (6 bases). CDR1 and CDR2 from the germline V gene are MDHEN and SYDVKM. V lost 11 bases and J lost 2, with 9 bases in between. This CDR3 contains 11 residues. Here the CDR3 DNA reads TGTGCCTCTGGACAGAACTATGGCTACACCTTC. Its translation: CASGQNYGYTF.

The chain recombines TRBV19 with TRBJ2-2; 12 bases align to TRBD1. V lost 6 bases and J lost 5; bases outside the gene matches: 10. CDR1 and CDR2 (germline): LNHDA, SQIVND (reference sequence). This CDR3 has 17 residues. This chain's CDR3 is CASSRAGTGGLTGELFF. CDR3 bases: TGTGCCAGTAGCCGTGCGGGGACAGGGGGCTTGACCGGGGAGCTGTTTTTT.

V gene TRBV10-1 combines with J gene TRBJ2-2; TRBD2 aligns across 12 bases. This CDR3 comprises 18 residues. From germline, CDR1 is WNHNN and CDR2 SYGVQD (reference sequence). V lost 0 bases to trimming and J lost 6 bases; unmatched junction nucleotides: 8. CDR3 protein: CASSESASGRALAGELFF. The CDR3 DNA reads TGCGCCAGCAGTGAGTCGGCTAGCGGGAGGGCCCTGGCCGGGGAGCTGTTTTTT.

V and J are TRBV11-3 and TRBJ2-2; D is ambiguous. This CDR3 has 14 amino acids. Germline CDR1 is SGHNT and CDR2 is YENEEA. V was trimmed by 5 bases and J by 2 bases, leaving 9 bases between them. CDR3 region: CASSPGPNTGELFF. The CDR3 DNA follows: TGTGCCAGCAGCCCCGGGCCAAACACCGGGGAGCTGTTTTTT.

The gene calls are TRBV5-1 and TRBJ2-3; the D gene is possibly TRBD2 (6 bases). V was shortened by 0 bases and J by 4 bases, with 15 bases between the two germline ends. CDR1 is SGHRS and CDR2 is YFSETQ in the germline V gene. There are 16 residues in the CDR3. The CDR3 bases are TGCGCCAGCAGCTTGGTGGTCGGGAGTCGCGCAGATACGCAGTATTTT. Its protein is CASSLVVGSRADTQYF. Supplemented by reference TRBV5-1 and TRBJ2-3, the full variable domain reads KAGVTQTPRYLIKTRGQQVTLSCSPISGHRSVSWYQQTPGQGLQFLFEYFSETQRNKGNFPGRFSGRQFSNSRSEMNVSTLELGDSALYLCASSLVVGSRADTQYFGPGTRLTVL.

The rearrangement links TRBV7-3 to TRBJ1-1; 9 bases are a match to TRBD1. There are 13 residues in the CDR3. Germline assignment: CDR1 SGHTA and CDR2 FQGTGA. V shed 3 bases and J 8 bases; nucleotides not matched to a gene: 4. CDR3 amino acids: CASSLDRGAEAFF. The CDR3 DNA follows: TGTGCCAGCAGCTTGGACAGGGGAGCCGAAGCTTTCTTT. The full variable domain, in which reference TRBV7-3 and TRBJ1-1 provide the parts outside the CDR3, is GAGVSQTPSNKVTEKGKYVELRCDPISGHTALYWYRQSLGQGPEFLIYFQGTGAADDSGLPNDRFFAVRPEGSVSTLKIQRTERGDSAVYLCASSLDRGAEAFFGQGTRLTVV.

On this clone itself: The same CDR3 also results from other DNA sequences found in this sample. The rearrangement uses TRBV20-1 and TRBJ2-1; D not certain. Germline lookup yields CDR1 DFQATT and CDR2 SNEGSKA (reference sequence). The CDR3 loop spans 10 amino acids. V lost 6 bases to trimming and J lost 7 bases, with 7 bases between them. CDR3 in DNA: TGCAGTGCGTTAGTTAATGAGCAGTTCTTC. Protein: CSALVNEQFF.

With respect to this clone: The likely explanation is a read error, given a far larger clone one base away. This rearrangement joins TRBV30 to TRBJ1-4; D call uncertain. The ends were cut back, 0 bases at V and 8 bases at J, with 10 bases in the middle. The CDR3 consists of 13 residues. The germline gives CDR1 GTSNPN, CDR2 SVGIG (reference sequence). The CDR3 DNA reads as TGTGCCTGGAGTGTAAACAACAACGAAAAACTGTTTTTT. Residues: CAWSVNNNEKLFF.

V is TRBV5-4 and J is TRBJ1-1, with 7 bases lining up with TRBD1. In germline, CDR1 is SGHNT, CDR2 YYREEE (reference sequence). This CDR3 is 15 amino acids long. The V gene end was trimmed by 0 bases and the J gene end by 0 bases; junction bases not matched to a gene: 2. The CDR3 sequence is CASSLAGTVNTEAFF. The CDR3, as DNA: TGTGCCAGCAGCTTGGCCGGGACAGTGAACACTGAAGCTTTCTTT.

This sequence joins TRBV7-8 and TRBJ1-3; D gene ambiguous. Germline CDR1 is SGHVS and CDR2 is FQNEAQ. The CDR3 length is 12 residues. Trimming left V 4 bases short and J 8 bases short, with 9 bases between. The CDR3 spells CASSSPGYTIYF. CDR3 nucleotide sequence: TGTGCCAGCAGCTCCCCGGGATACACCATATATTTT.

The V and J genes are TRBV30 and TRBJ1-5; the D gene is possibly TRBD1 (6 bases). V was cut by 0 bases and J by 3 bases, with 15 bases left in between. This CDR3 has 16 amino acids. Germline assignment: CDR1 GTSNPN and CDR2 SVGIG (reference sequence). CDR3 coding DNA: TGTGCCTGGAGTGTACTGGGGGGCGCCGACAATCAGCCCCAGCATTTT. It specifies CAWSVLGGADNQPQHF.

The chain employs TRBV29-1 and TRBJ1-1; D unclear. The CDR3 covers 13 residues. Deletions cut 5 bases from V and 2 bases from J, with 12 bases between. The germline CDR1 and CDR2 sequences are SQVTM and ANQGSEA. CDR3 DNA: TGCAGCGTTAAGGTGATGACTAACACTGAAGCTTTCTTT. This translates into CSVKVMTNTEAFF. Full variable domain (rest looked up from reference TRBV29-1 and TRBJ1-1): SAVISQKPSRDICQRGTSLTIQCQVDSQVTMMFWYRQQPGQSLTLIATANQGSEATYESGFVIDKFPISRPNLTFSTLTVSNMSPEDSSIYLCSVKVMTNTEAFFGQGTRLTVV.

The chain carries TRBV7-9 and TRBJ1-5, with a weak D call TRBD1 (5 bases). The CDR3 has 17 amino acids. Germline V lookup: CDR1 SEHNR, CDR2 FQNEAQ (reference sequence). V shed 1 base and J shed 4 bases, with 17 bases lying between them. CDR3 sequence reads: CASSLGTLSQGNQPQHF. The CDR3 DNA sequence: TGTGCCAGCAGCTTAGGGACCTTATCCCAGGGTAATCAGCCCCAGCATTTT.

This clone was counted a single time. The chain employs TRBV7-2 and TRBJ1-4, with TRBD1 as a possible D gene (5 bases). Germline V lookup: CDR1 SGHTA, CDR2 FQGNSA. This CDR3 spans 14 amino acids. Trimming removed 5 bases from V and 7 bases from J, with 14 bases in between. CDR3 in amino acids: CASSLPGRIEKLFF. CDR3 in DNA: TGTGCCAGCAGCCTACCGGGACGGATTGAAAAACTGTTTTTT. The whole variable domain, remainder taken from reference TRBV7-2 and TRBJ1-4, is GAGVSQSPSNKVTEKGKDVELRCDPISGHTALYWYRQSLGQGLEFLIYFQGNSAPDKSGLPSDRFSAERTGGSVSTLTIQRTQQEDSAVYLCASSLPGRIEKLFFGSGTQLSVL.

The rearrangement uses TRBV30 and TRBJ2-1, with 13 bases fitting TRBD2. Germline-derived CDR1 and CDR2 are GTSNPN and SVGIG (reference sequence). This CDR3 has 14 amino acids. Losses at the gene ends were 2 bases for V and 12 bases for J; bases not matched to a gene: 7. The CDR3 nucleotides read TGTGCCTGGAGTAACGGACTAGCGGGAGTTGGGCAGTTCTTC. Amino acids: CAWSNGLAGVGQFF.

The chain is built from TRBV7-2 and TRBJ2-6; tentative D call: TRBD1 (6 bases). Germline V gene lookup returns CDR1 SGHTA and CDR2 FQGNSA. V was pared by 4 bases and J by 0 bases, with 13 bases between. The CDR3 is made up of 17 amino acids. CDR3 in amino acids: CASSYGAGDSGANVLTF. As DNA, the CDR3 is TGTGCCAGCAGCTACGGAGCAGGGGACTCTGGGGCCAACGTCCTGACTTTC.

The chain joins TRBV6-1 to TRBJ2-7; D is unresolved. Germline CDR1 is MNHNS and CDR2 is SASEGT. Trimming shortened V by 5 bases and J by 6 bases, and 20 bases separated the two germline ends. The CDR3 covers 15 residues. The CDR3 reads CASSSTEPSVLEQYF. The CDR3 bases are TGTGCCAGCAGTTCCACGGAGCCCTCCGTTCTCGAGCAGTACTTC.